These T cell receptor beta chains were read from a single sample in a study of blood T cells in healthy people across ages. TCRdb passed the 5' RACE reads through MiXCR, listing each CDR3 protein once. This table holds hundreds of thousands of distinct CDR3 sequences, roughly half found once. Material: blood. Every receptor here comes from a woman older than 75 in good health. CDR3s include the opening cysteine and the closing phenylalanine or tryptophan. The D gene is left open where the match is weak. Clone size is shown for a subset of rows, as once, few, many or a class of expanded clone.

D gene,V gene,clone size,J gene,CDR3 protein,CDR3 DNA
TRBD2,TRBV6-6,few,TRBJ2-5,CASSRGLAGGETQYF,TGTGCCAGCAGTCGGGGACTAGCGGGTGGAGAGACCCAGTACTTC
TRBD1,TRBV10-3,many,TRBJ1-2,CAISGTMGRGRGGYTF,TGTGCCATCAGTGGGACGATGGGCAGGGGGAGAGGTGGCTACACCTTC
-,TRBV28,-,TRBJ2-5,CASSLHSVETQYF,TGTGCCAGCAGTTTACACTCGGTAGAGACCCAGTACTTC
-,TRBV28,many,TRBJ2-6,CASSLAGAGANVLTF,TGTGCCAGCAGTCTAGCAGGGGCTGGGGCCAACGTCCTGACTTTC
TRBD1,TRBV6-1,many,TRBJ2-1,CASSTTGDVGIRNEQFF,TGTGCCAGCAGCACGACAGGGGATGTTGGGATTAGGAATGAGCAGTTCTTC
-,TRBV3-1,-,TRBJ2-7,CASSLLGHASYEQYF,TGTGCCAGCAGCCTTTTGGGACACGCTTCCTACGAGCAGTACTTC
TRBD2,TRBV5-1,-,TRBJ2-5,CASSVGTSATYNEQYF,TGCGCCAGCAGCGTCGGGACTAGCGCAACCTACAATGAGCAGTACTTC
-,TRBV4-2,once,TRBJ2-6,CASSQRVQSRSGANVLTF,TGTGCCAGCAGCCAACGAGTTCAGTCGCGCTCTGGGGCCAACGTCCTGACTTTC
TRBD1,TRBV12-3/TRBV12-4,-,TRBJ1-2,CASSSTGAVDYGYTF,TGTGCCAGCAGTAGTACAGGGGCCGTGGACTATGGCTACACCTTC
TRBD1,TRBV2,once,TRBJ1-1,CASTQGAGGGAFF,TGTGCCAGCACCCAGGGGGCGGGCGGGGGAGCTTTCTTT
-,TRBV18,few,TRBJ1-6,CASSPAGGYNSPLHF,TGTGCCAGCTCACCAGCGGGGGGCTATAATTCACCCCTCCACTTT
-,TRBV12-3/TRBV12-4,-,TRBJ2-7,CASRSLEEQYF,TGTGCCAGCAGGTCCCTTGAGGAGCAGTACTTC
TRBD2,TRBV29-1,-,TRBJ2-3,CSELAGVTDTQYF,TGCAGCGAACTAGCGGGAGTCACAGATACGCAGTATTTT
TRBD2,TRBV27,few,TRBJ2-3,CASSFPGTSGIGGTDTQYF,TGTGCCAGCAGTTTCCCCGGGACTAGCGGGATCGGGGGCACAGATACGCAGTATTTT
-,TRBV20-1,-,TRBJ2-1,CSASGLLSYNEQFF,TGCAGTGCTAGCGGGCTCCTTTCCTACAATGAGCAGTTCTTC
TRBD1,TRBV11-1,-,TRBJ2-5,CASSLGRGPYQETQYF,TGTGCCAGCAGCTTAGGTAGGGGGCCGTACCAAGAGACCCAGTACTTC
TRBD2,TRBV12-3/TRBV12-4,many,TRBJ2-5,CASRTSGGNQETQYF,TGTGCCAGTCGCACTAGCGGGGGGAACCAAGAGACCCAGTACTTC
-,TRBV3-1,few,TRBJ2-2,CASSQTRSANTGELFF,TGTGCCAGCAGCCAAACTCGCAGCGCCAACACCGGGGAGCTGTTTTTT
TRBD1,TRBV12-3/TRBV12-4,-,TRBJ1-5,CASSRRDSAYQPQHF,TGTGCCAGCAGTCGTCGGGACAGTGCTTATCAGCCCCAGCATTTT
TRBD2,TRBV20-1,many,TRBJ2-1,CILRRGGSDNEQFF,TGCATCCTCCGCCGGGGGGGTAGCGACAATGAGCAGTTCTTC
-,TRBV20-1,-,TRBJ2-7,CSVPLYGSAYEQYF,TGCAGTGTTCCCCTTTACGGGAGTGCCTACGAGCAGTACTTC
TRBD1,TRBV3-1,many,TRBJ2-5,CASSLYTGGAETQYF,TGTGCCAGCAGCCTATATACAGGGGGCGCAGAGACCCAGTACTTC
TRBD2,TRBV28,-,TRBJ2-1,CASSTSGGTPEQFF,TGTGCCAGCAGCACTAGCGGGGGGACTCCTGAGCAGTTCTTC
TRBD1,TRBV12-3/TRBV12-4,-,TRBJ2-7,CASRTYRGRLYNEQYF,TGTGCCAGCAGAACCTACAGGGGGCGCCTTTACAATGAGCAGTACTTC
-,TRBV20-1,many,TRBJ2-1,CSASHRAYNEQFF,TGCAGTGCTAGCCACAGAGCCTACAATGAGCAGTTCTTC
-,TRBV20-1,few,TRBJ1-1,CSALMKGVGTEAFF,TGCAGTGCACTCATGAAGGGCGTGGGGACTGAAGCTTTCTTT
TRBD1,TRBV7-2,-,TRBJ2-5,CASSLDGGRGLGETQYF,TGTGCCAGCAGCTTAGACGGGGGCAGGGGGCTGGGAGAGACCCAGTACTTC
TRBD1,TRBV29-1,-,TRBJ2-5,CSVGQDQETQYF,TGCAGCGTAGGACAGGACCAAGAGACCCAGTACTTC
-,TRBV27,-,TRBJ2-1,CASSLGGRGGYNEQFF,TGTGCCAGCAGTTTAGGGGGGAGAGGAGGGTACAATGAGCAGTTCTTC
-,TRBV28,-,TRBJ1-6,CAISGRVDNSPLHF,TGTGCCATAAGCGGGAGGGTCGATAATTCACCCCTCCACTTT
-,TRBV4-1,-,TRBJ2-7,CASSQEDSYEQYF,TGCGCCAGCAGCCAAGAAGACAGTTACGAGCAGTACTTC
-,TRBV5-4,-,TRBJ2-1,CASSFGVNEQFF,TGTGCCAGCAGCTTTGGGGTGAATGAGCAGTTCTTC
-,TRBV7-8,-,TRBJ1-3,CASSRREGPAGGNTIYF,TGTGCCAGCAGCCGTAGAGAGGGGCCTGCAGGAGGAAACACCATATATTTT
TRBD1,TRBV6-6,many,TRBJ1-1,CASSVLGQGAGEAFF,TGTGCCAGCAGCGTCCTGGGACAGGGGGCAGGGGAGGCTTTCTTT
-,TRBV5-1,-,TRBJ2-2,CASSRRLAGDVPGELFF,TGCGCCAGCAGCCGGAGGCTGGCAGGGGATGTTCCCGGGGAGCTGTTTTTT
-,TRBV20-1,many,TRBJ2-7,CSASDGSAYEQYF,TGCAGTGCTAGCGACGGGTCCGCCTACGAGCAGTACTTC
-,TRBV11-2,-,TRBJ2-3,CASSLDRYLSAWGAPSSTDTQYF,TGTGCCAGCAGCTTAGATCGGTATTTATCGGCTTGGGGGGCTCCCTCTAGCACAGATACGCAGTATTTT
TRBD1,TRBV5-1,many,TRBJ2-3,CASSLDRGLRSDTQYF,TGCGCCAGCAGCTTGGACAGGGGGCTCCGCTCAGATACGCAGTATTTT
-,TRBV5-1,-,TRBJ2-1,CAGSLDTGSSYNEQFF,TGCGCCGGCAGCTTGGATACAGGGAGCTCCTACAATGAGCAGTTCTTC
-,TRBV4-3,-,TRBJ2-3,CASSPGRAEDTQYF,TGCGCCAGCAGCCCAGGAAGGGCGGAAGATACGCAGTATTTT
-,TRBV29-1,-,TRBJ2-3,CSVHEGADTQYF,TGCAGCGTCCACGAAGGTGCAGATACGCAGTATTTT
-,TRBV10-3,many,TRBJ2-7,CAISEEGYEQYF,TGTGCCATCAGTGAGGAAGGCTACGAGCAGTACTTC
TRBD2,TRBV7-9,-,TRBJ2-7,CASSLTSGGLPYEQYF,TGTGCCAGCAGCTTAACTAGCGGGGGCCTGCCCTACGAGCAGTACTTC
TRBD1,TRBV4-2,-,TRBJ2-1,CASSQAPAGTGLRNEQFF,TGTGCCAGCAGCCAAGCCCCTGCCGGGACAGGCTTGAGAAATGAGCAGTTCTTC
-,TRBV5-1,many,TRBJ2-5,CASSYIPGSQETQYF,TGCGCCAGCAGCTATATACCGGGATCCCAAGAGACCCAGTACTTC
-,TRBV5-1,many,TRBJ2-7,CASSPTAVPNEQYF,TGCGCCAGCAGCCCGACAGCCGTACCGAACGAGCAGTACTTC
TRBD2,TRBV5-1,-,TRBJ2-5,CASSLFPARGELGIQETQYF,TGCGCCAGCAGCTTGTTCCCGGCCCGGGGGGAATTGGGGATACAAGAGACCCAGTACTTC
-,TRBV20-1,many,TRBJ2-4,CSARPGDQVKNIQYF,TGCAGTGCCAGACCAGGGGATCAAGTCAAAAACATTCAGTACTTC
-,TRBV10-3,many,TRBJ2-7,CAIRDRDADSYDQYF,TGTGCCATCAGGGACCGGGACGCCGACTCCTACGACCAGTACTTC
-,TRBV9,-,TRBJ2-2,CASSALMGGELFF,TGTGCCAGCAGCGCCCTGATGGGCGGGGAGCTGTTTTTT
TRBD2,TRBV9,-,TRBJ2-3,CASSVEGGGGFTDTQYF,TGTGCCAGCAGCGTAGAGGGCGGGGGAGGGTTCACAGATACTCAGTATTTT
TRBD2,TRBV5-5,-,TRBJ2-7,CASSPQGLGYEQYF,TGTGCCAGCAGCCCCCAGGGACTAGGCTACGAGCAGTACTTC
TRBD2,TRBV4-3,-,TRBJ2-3,CASSQGAGGRPDTQYF,TGCGCCAGCAGCCAAGGAGCGGGGGGGCGCCCAGATACGCAGTATTTT